This T cell receptor beta chain appears in the sequencing data of a study of a mutant IDH1 vaccine in newly diagnosed glioma. Time point: baseline, week 1 (first vaccination visit). The treatment is: pre-vaccination baseline after standard-of-care therapy. Here immunoSEQ multiplex PCR was the method, and the copy in TCRdb shows in-frame clones only, minus some. The data contain about 15,000 clones, 80% to 90% of them singletons. CDR3 length equals 14 residues. Looked up from germline, CDR1 is MNHNS and CDR2 is SASEGT. Deletions cut 6 bases from V and 12 bases from J, with 20 bases between. The receptor was isolated from a woman aged 40 to 50 with glioma. Some clones in this sample may be carry-over from other donors' samples. The starting material was PBMCs, obtained from a glioma patient treated with radiotherapy, temozolomide or both. The chain employs TRBV6-1 and TRBJ1-4; D gene uncertain. The CDR3 sequence is CASSPEGGRKELFF. CDR3 nucleotides: TGTGCCAGCAGCCCCGAAGGAGGCCGGAAAGAACTGTTTTTT.